A selection of T cell receptor beta chains follows, all from one sample in a study of blood T cell repertoires in COVID-19. Only in-frame clones appear in the TCRdb table, and some are missing; sequencing was by immunoSEQ multiplex PCR. The sample contains approximately 380,000 clones, around 85% of which appear only once. Sequenced: peripheral blood. The receptor set was obtained from a woman under 30 with acute or convalescent COVID-19. Both conserved end residues are part of each CDR3. Size is omitted from some rows. Given values are once, few, many or a class for expanded clones.

clone size,J gene,V gene,CDR3 protein
.,TRBJ1-1,TRBV19,CASWDFGNTEAFF
.,TRBJ2-2,TRBV5-6,CASSLGTGVGELFF
once,TRBJ2-2,TRBV28,CASSPRTGPGLAPGTGELFF
.,TRBJ2-7,TRBV29-1,CSVEDGASGRGEQYF
few,TRBJ1-2,TRBV2,CASSHRVYGYTF
.,TRBJ1-1,TRBV19,CASSIVGGRGEAFF
.,TRBJ2-3,TRBV5-1,CASSRESGSSTDTQYF
.,TRBJ1-1,TRBV18,CASSPSAGGNTEAFF
.,TRBJ1-2,TRBV11-2,CASSARTAYGYTF
.,TRBJ1-1,TRBV2,CASSATGTSNTEAFF
.,TRBJ2-2,TRBV5-1,CASSFSGGQNTGELFF
.,TRBJ1-1,TRBV30,CAWMRDRGVMNTEAFF
few,TRBJ2-2,TRBV15,CATSRDGGRASGTGELFF
.,TRBJ1-5,TRBV5-1,CASSLGTPSNQPQHF
.,TRBJ1-5,TRBV24-1,CATSDHDSPQHF
.,TRBJ2-1,TRBV19,CASSQNSYNEQFF
.,TRBJ1-5,TRBV4-1,CASSQAGVGNQPQHF
once,TRBJ1-5,TRBV28,CASSPGQTVANSNQPQHF
.,TRBJ1-1,TRBV6-1,CASSVRLGQGAWLAEAFF
.,TRBJ2-7,TRBV6-6,CASLPGLAGDGDEQYF
.,TRBJ1-2,TRBV28,CASRHSGGAVDGYTF
.,TRBJ2-7,TRBV5-6,CASSLEGTGLYF
.,TRBJ1-2,TRBV9,CASSVKQGSGYTF